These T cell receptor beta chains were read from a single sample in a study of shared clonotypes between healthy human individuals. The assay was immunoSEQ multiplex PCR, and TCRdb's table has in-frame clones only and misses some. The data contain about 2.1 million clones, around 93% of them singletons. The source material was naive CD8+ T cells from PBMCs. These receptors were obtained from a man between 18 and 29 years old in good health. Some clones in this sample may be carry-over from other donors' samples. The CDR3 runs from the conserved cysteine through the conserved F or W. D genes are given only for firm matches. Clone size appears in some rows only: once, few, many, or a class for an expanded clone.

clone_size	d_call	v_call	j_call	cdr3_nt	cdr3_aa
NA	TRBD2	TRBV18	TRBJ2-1	TGTGCCAGCTCACCTGGGACTAGCGGGGTTTACAATGAGCAGTTCTTC	CASSPGTSGVYNEQFF
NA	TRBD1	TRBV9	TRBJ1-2	TGTGCCAGCAGCGTAGCCGGGACAGGGAAGAATGGCTACACCTTC	CASSVAGTGKNGYTF
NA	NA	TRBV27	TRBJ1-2	TGTGCCAGCAGTTTAGGGTTCGGATCTTATGGCTACACCTTC	CASSLGFGSYGYTF
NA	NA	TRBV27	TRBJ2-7	TGTGCCAGCAGTACAACAGGGCGGGCGTACGAGCAGTACTTC	CASSTTGRAYEQYF
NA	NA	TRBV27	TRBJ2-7	TGTGCCAGCAGTCCCGGTCTCTCCTACGAGCAGTACTTC	CASSPGLSYEQYF
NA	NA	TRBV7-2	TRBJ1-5	TGTGCCAGCAGCGAACGGGGGGTCAATCAGCCCCAGCATTTT	CASSERGVNQPQHF
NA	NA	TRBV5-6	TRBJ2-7	TGTGCCAGCAGCTCAGACAGCGTTTCCTACGAGCAGTACTTC	CASSSDSVSYEQYF
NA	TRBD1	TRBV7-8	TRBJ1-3	TGTGCCAGCAGCGAGGGGACAGGGACATGGTGGAACACCATATATTTT	CASSEGTGTWWNTIYF
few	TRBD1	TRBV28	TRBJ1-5	TGTGCCAGCAGTTTTGGGGACAGGGTCAATCAGCCCCAGCATTTT	CASSFGDRVNQPQHF
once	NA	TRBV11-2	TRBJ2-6	TGTGCCAGCAGCCCGGGGGTCTCTGGGGCCAACGTCCTGACTTTC	CASSPGVSGANVLTF
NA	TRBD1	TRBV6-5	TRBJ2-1	TGTGCCAGCAGGCCGGACAGGGTGTCTGAGCAGTTCTTC	CASRPDRVSEQFF
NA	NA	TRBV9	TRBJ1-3	TGTGCCAGCAGCGTAGACTCGGCCTCTGGAAACACCATATATTTT	CASSVDSASGNTIYF
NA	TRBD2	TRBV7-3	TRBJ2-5	TGTGCCAGCAGCTTAGCGGGAGGCCAAGAGACCCAGTACTTC	CASSLAGGQETQYF
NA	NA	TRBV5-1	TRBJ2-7	TGCGCCAGCAGCTCGGCAGGGATGGAGGACTACGAGCAGTACTTC	CASSSAGMEDYEQYF
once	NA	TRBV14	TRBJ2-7	TGTGCCAGCAGCCCGGGGCCCAGGGGGGACGAGCAGTACTTC	CASSPGPRGDEQYF
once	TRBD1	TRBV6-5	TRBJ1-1	TGTGCCAGCAGCAAAGGGGGCCCCACTGAAGCTTTCTTT	CASSKGGPTEAFF
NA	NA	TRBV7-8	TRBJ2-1	TGTGCCAGCAGCCGTGTGTATGGGGAAGATGAGCAGTTCTTC	CASSRVYGEDEQFF
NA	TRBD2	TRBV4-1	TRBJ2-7	TGCGCCAGCAGCCAATTGAGACTAGCACTTTACGAGCAGTACTTC	CASSQLRLALYEQYF
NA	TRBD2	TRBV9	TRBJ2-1	TGTGCCAGCAGCGTAGAGGGTAGAAGCGGGAGATCCTACAATGAGCAGTTCTTC	CASSVEGRSGRSYNEQFF
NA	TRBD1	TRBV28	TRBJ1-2	TGTGCCAGCAGCACTAAGATCGACAGGGCGAATGGCTACACCTTC	CASSTKIDRANGYTF
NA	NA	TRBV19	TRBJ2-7	TGTGCCAGTAGCAGCATGACAGGAACCTACGAGCAGTACTTC	CASSSMTGTYEQYF
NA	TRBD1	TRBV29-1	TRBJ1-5	TGCAGCGTTTCCGGGACAGTCAATCAGCCCCAGCATTTT	CSVSGTVNQPQHF
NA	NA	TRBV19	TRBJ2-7	TGTGCCAGTAGTCCGTACGTAGCCCACGAGCAGTACTTC	CASSPYVAHEQYF
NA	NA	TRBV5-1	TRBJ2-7	TGCGCCAGCCGCCTCTCCTACGAGCAGTACTTC	CASRLSYEQYF
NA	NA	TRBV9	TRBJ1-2	TGTGCCAGCAGCCCACCGCCGGACAGAAACTATGGCTACACCTTC	CASSPPPDRNYGYTF
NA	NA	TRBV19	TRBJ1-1	TGTGCCAGCGTTACCGGACAGACGAACACTGAAGCTTTCTTT	CASVTGQTNTEAFF
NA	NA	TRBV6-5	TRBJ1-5	TGTGCCAGCAGTTACACACTGTTCCGGGGGAATCAGCCCCAGCATTTT	CASSYTLFRGNQPQHF
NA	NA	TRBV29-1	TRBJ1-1	TGCAGCGTTGAAGGAGCGTGGGAAGCTTTCTTT	CSVEGAWEAFF
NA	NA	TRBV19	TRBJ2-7	TGTGCCAGTAGTATAGTGGGGGGCGAGCAGTACTTC	CASSIVGGEQYF
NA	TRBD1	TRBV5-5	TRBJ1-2	TGTGCCAGCAGCTCCCCCGGGACAGGGAATGGCTACACCTTC	CASSSPGTGNGYTF
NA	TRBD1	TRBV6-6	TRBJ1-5	TGTGCCAGCAGTTACTTGAATCAGGGGGCGGGTCAGCCCCAGCATTTT	CASSYLNQGAGQPQHF
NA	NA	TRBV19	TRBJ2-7	TGTGCCAGTAGTCCAGACCGGGGATGGGTCGAGCAGTACTTC	CASSPDRGWVEQYF
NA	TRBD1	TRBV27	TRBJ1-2	TGTGCCACCCGGGACAGAGAAAATGGCTACACCTTC	CATRDRENGYTF
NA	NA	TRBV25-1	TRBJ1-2	TGTGCCAGCAGTGACATCGCAAGGGCCTATGGCTACACCTTC	CASSDIARAYGYTF
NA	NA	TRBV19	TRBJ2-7	TGTGCCAGTAGTATAGATTACGGGACCTACGAGCAGTACTTC	CASSIDYGTYEQYF
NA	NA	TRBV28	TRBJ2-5	TGTGCCAGCGAAAGGACTTCGGCGGGGGCTTCATTAGAGACCCAGTACTTC	CASERTSAGASLETQYF
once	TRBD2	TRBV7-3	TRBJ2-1	TGTGCCAGCAGGAAAAGCGGGAGTGACTACAATGAGCAGTTCTTC	CASRKSGSDYNEQFF
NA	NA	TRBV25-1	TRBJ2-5	TGTGCCAGCAGGGCTAGAGTCGCTTGGGAGTACTTC	CASRARVAWEYF
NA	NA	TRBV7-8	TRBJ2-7	TGTGCCAGCAGCTATAAGTCAGGGGTTCCCTACGAGCAGTACTTC	CASSYKSGVPYEQYF
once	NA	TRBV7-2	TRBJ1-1	TGTGCCAGCAGCTTAGGAATCGGACCCGCCACGGGAGCTTTCTTT	CASSLGIGPATGAFF
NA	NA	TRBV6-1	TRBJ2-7	TGTGCCAGCAGCGAATGGATAGGTCTCCACGAGCAGTACTTC	CASSEWIGLHEQYF
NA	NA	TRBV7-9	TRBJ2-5	TGTGCCAGCAGCCCGGGGCCCGTAGAGACCCAGTACTTC	CASSPGPVETQYF
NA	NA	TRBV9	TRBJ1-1	TGTGCCAGCAGCACCTCCTCCCACCTCGGAGGGATATCTGAAGCTTTCTTT	CASSTSSHLGGISEAFF
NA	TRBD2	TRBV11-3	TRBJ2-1	TGTGCCAGCAGTACCACCGGGACTACCTTTTTTGATGAGCAGTTCTTC	CASSTTGTTFFDEQFF
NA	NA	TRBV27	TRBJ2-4	TGTGCCAGCAGTCGCTCGAGTGACGGCAAAAACATTCAGTACTTC	CASSRSSDGKNIQYF
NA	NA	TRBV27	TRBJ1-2	TGTGCCAGCAGTTTCGGCAGGGGTGGCTATGGCTACACCTTC	CASSFGRGGYGYTF
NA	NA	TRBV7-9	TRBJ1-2	TGTGCCAGCAGCTTTTCATCCACGGCTAACTATGGCTACACCTTC	CASSFSSTANYGYTF
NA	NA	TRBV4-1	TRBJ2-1	TGCGCCAGCAGCCAAACCTCCTACAATGAGCAGTTCTTC	CASSQTSYNEQFF
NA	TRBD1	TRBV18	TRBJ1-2	TGTGCCAGCTCACCCCCGGCAGGGGGCTGGTATGGCTACACCTTC	CASSPPAGGWYGYTF
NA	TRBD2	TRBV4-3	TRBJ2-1	TGCGCCAGCAGCCACGCGGGAGGGGATAATGAGCAGTTCTTC	CASSHAGGDNEQFF
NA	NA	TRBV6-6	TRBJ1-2	TGTGCCAGCAGTTACCCCTTCGTAGGAAACTATGGCTACACCTTC	CASSYPFVGNYGYTF
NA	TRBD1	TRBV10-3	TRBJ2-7	TGTGCCACAGCCTCAGGGGGCCTCTACGAGCAGTACTTC	CATASGGLYEQYF
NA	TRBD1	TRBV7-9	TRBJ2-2	TGTGCCAGCAGCCTGGGGACAGGTTGGAACACCGGGGAGCTGTTTTTT	CASSLGTGWNTGELFF
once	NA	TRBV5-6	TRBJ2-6	TGTGCCAGCAGCTTGGCCTCGGGAATCGGGGCCAACGTCCTGACTTTC	CASSLASGIGANVLTF
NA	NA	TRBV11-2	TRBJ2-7	TGTGCCAGCAGGCTAGAGACCTACGAGCAGTACTTC	CASRLETYEQYF
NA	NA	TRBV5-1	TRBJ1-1	TGCGCCAGCAGCTTGGGAGACAGAATGAACACTGAAGCTTTCTTT	CASSLGDRMNTEAFF